A single T cell receptor (beta chain) is shown here with its context. These data are taken from a study of blood T cell repertoires in COVID-19. Looking at the study overall: Collection of acute and convalescent COVID-19 samples took place in the United States, Italy and Spain. T cells, B-cell-depleted T cells, or PBMCs provided the cDNA or gDNA that served as material.

Germline CDR1 and CDR2: DFQATT and SNEGSKA (reference sequence). The V and J ends lost 3 bases and 5 bases respectively, with 17 bases between them. The length of the CDR3 is 15 residues. Libraries were prepared by immunoSEQ multiplex PCR; TCRdb keeps only in-frame clonotypes and omits some of them. This sample has 130,000 to 150,000 clones, with 70% to 85% found just once. The sequenced sample was peripheral blood. V and J are TRBV20-1 and TRBJ1-5; D remains ambiguous. The receptor comes from a woman aged 45-65 years in a cohort sampled during active or convalescent COVID-19. In nucleotides, the CDR3 is TGCAGTGCTAGTAACCTGGGAGGTTTGGATCAGCCCCAGCATTTT. It is translated as CSASNLGGLDQPQHF.